This note documents a single TCR beta chain sequence. The sample contains more than one DNA sequence encoding this CDR3. Germline CDR1 ENHRY, CDR2 SYGVKD. Trimming shortened V by 3 bases and J by 4 bases, and 4 bases separated the two germline ends. The CDR3 spans 12 residues. This sample is drawn from a study of shared clonotypes between healthy human individuals. Study in general: CD4 naive and CD4 memory each took three plates per donor, while CD8 naive took two and CD8 memory one.

Samples underwent the assay at deep level. Libraries were prepared by immunoSEQ multiplex PCR; TCRdb keeps only in-frame clonotypes and omits some of them. This sample has around 2,000,000 clones, with 85% to 95% found just once. Naive CD8 isolation took CD45RO-negative cells positively selected for CCR7 and excluded terminally differentiated effector memory CD45RA+ cells. Donors were healthy HIV-negative adults without recent acute infections or vaccinations. The source of this sequence is a man aged 18 to 30 in good health. Specimen: naive CD8+ T cells sorted from blood. The V call is TRBV10-3, the J call TRBJ1-5; D is unclear. The CDR3 protein is CAISDGNQPQHF. CDR3 bases: TGTGCCATCAGTGACGGTAATCAGCCCCAGCATTTT.